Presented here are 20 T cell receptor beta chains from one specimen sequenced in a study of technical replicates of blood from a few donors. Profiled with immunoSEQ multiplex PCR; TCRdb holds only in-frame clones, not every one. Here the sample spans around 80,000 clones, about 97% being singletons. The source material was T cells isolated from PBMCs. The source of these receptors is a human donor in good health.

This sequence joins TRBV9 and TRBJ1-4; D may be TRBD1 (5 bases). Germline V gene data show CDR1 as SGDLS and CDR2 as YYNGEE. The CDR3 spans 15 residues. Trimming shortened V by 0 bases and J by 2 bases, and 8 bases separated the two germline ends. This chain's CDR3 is CASSVDRGTNEKLFF. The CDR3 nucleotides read TGTGCCAGCAGCGTAGATAGGGGTACTAATGAAAAACTGTTTTTT.

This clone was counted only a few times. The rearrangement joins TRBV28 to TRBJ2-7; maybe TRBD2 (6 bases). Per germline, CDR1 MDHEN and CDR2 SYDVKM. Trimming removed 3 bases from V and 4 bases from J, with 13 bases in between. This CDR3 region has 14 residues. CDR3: CASSFPEDYYEQYF. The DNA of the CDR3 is TGTGCCAGCAGTTTTCCCGAGGACTATTACGAGCAGTACTTC.

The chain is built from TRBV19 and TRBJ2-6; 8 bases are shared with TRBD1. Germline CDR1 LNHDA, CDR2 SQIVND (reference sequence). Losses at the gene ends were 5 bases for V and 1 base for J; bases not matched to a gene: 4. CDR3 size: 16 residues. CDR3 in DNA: TGTGCCAGTAGTCCAGGGACAGGATCTGGGGCCAACGTCCTGACTTTC. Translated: CASSPGTGSGANVLTF.

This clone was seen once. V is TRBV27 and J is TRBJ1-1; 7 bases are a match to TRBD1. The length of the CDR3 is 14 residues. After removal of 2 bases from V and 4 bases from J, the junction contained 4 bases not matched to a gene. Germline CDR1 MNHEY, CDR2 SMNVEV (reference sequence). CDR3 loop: CASSLHRGTTEAFF. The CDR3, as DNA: TGTGCCAGCAGTTTACACAGGGGAACCACTGAAGCTTTCTTT.

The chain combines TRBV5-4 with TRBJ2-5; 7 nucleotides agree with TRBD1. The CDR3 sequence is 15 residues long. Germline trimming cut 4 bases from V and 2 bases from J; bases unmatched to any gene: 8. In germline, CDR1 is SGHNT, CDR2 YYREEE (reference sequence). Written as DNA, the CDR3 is TGTGCCAGCAGCCTATACCGGGACAGACAAGAGACCCAGTACTTC. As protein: CASSLYRDRQETQYF.

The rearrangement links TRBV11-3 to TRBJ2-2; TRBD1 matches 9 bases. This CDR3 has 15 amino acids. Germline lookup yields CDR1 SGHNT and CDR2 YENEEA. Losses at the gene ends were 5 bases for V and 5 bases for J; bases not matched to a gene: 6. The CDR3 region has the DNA TGTGCCAGCAGCCAGGGACAGGGTTGGACCGGGGAGCTGTTTTTT. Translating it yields CASSQGQGWTGELFF. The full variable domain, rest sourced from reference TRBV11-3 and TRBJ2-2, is EAGVVQSPRYKIIEKKQPVAFWCNPISGHNTLYWYLQNLGQGPELLIRYENEEAVDDSQLPKDRFSAERLKGVDSTLKIQPAELGDSAVYLCASSQGQGWTGELFFGEGSRLTVL.

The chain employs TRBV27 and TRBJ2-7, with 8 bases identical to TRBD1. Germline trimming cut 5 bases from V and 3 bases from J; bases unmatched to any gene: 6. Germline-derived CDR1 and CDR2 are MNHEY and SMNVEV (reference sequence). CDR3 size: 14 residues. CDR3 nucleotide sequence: TGTGCCAGCAGTGCCGGACAGGGACGCTACGAGCAGTACTTC. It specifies CASSAGQGRYEQYF.

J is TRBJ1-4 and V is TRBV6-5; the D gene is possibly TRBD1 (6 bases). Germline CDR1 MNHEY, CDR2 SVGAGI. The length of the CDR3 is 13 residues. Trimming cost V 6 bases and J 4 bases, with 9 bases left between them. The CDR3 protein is CASRQGLNEKLFF. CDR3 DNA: TGTGCCAGCAGGCAGGGGCTTAATGAAAAACTGTTTTTT.

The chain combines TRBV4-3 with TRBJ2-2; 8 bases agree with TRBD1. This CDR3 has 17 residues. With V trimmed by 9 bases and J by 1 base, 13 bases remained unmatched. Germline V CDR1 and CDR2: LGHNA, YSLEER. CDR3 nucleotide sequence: TGCGCCAGTCCTTTGGCCGGGACAGGTTTGAACACCGGGGAGCTGTTTTTT. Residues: CASPLAGTGLNTGELFF.

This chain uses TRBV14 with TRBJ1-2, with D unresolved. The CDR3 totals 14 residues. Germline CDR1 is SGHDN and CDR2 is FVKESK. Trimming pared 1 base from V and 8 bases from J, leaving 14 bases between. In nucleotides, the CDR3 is TGTGCCAGCAGCCAAGCCATCGGTCGGGTGGGCTACACCTTC. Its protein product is CASSQAIGRVGYTF.

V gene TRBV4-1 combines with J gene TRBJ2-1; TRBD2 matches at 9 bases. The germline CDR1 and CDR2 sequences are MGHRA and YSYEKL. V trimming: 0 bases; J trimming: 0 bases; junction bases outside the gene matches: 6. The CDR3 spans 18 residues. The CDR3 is CASSQDLTSGSSYNEQFF. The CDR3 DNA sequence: TGCGCCAGCAGCCAAGATCTGACTAGCGGCAGCTCCTACAATGAGCAGTTCTTC.

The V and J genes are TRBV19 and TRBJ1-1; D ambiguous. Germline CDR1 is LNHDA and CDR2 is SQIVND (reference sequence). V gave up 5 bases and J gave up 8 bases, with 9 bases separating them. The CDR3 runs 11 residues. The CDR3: CASSRLTEAFF. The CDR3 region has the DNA TGTGCCAGTAGTCGTCTAACCGAAGCTTTCTTT.

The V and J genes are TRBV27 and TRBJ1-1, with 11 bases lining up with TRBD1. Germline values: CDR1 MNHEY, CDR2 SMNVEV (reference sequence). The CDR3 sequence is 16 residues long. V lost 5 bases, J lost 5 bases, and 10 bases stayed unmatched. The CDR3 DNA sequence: TGTGCCAGCAGTATCGGACAGGGGGCTGGAAGAACTGAAGCTTTCTTT. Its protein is CASSIGQGAGRTEAFF.

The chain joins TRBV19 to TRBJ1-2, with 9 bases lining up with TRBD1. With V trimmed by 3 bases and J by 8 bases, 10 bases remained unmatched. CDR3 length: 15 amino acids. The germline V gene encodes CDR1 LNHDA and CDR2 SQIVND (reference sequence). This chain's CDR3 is CASSITGGAESGYTF. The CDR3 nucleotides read TGTGCCAGTAGTATTACAGGGGGCGCGGAATCCGGCTACACCTTC.

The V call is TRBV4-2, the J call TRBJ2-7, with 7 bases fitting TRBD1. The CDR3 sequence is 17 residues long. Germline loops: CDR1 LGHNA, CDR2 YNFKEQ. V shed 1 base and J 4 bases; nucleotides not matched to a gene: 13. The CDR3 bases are TGTGCCAGCAGCCAAGGCTCCCAGGACAGGAGAAGATACGAGCAGTACTTC. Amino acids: CASSQGSQDRRRYEQYF.

The CDR3 DNA sequence: TGTGCCAGCAGCAGGGGTAATAGTCAGCCCCAGCATTTT. Protein sequence: CASSRGNSQPQHF. The chain has TRBV5-5 and TRBJ1-5; TRBD1 is a possible D gene (5 bases). CDR3 size: 13 residues. Trimming took 4 bases from V and 6 from J, leaving 11 bases between them. The germline CDR1 and CDR2 sequences are SGHKS and YYEKEE (reference sequence).

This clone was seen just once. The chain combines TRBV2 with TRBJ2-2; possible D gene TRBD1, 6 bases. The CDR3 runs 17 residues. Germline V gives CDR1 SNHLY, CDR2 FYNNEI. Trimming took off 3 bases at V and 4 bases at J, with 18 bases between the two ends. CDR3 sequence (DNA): TGTGCCAGCAGTGACCCCCGGCACAGGGTGGGCACCGGGGAGCTGTTTTTT. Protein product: CASSDPRHRVGTGELFF.

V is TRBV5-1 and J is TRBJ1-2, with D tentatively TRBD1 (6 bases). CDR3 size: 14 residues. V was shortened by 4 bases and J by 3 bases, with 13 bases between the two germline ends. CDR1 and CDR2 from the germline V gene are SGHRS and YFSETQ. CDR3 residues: CASSLSPGDYGYTF. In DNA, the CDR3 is TGCGCCAGCAGCCTCAGTCCAGGGGACTATGGCTACACCTTC. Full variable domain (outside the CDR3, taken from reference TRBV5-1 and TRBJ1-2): KAGVTQTPRYLIKTRGQQVTLSCSPISGHRSVSWYQQTPGQGLQFLFEYFSETQRNKGNFPGRFSGRQFSNSRSEMNVSTLELGDSALYLCASSLSPGDYGYTFGSGTRLTVV.

CDR3 protein: CASSSLAGTEQYF. Here the CDR3 DNA reads TGTGCCAGCAGCTCACTAGCGGGAACCGAGCAGTACTTC. The chain combines TRBV5-6 with TRBJ2-7; 10 nucleotides line up with TRBD2. The J segment lost 6 bases and the V segment lost 3 bases, leaving 3 bases of the junction unmatched. The length of the CDR3 is 13 residues. Germline V gives CDR1 SGHDT, CDR2 YYEEEE. Looking up the rest from reference TRBV5-6 and TRBJ2-7 gives the full variable domain: DAGVTQSPTHLIKTRGQQVTLRCSPKSGHDTVSWYQQALGQGPQFIFQYYEEEERQRGNFPDRFSGHQFPNYSSELNVNALLLGDSALYLCASSSLAGTEQYFGPGTRLTVT.

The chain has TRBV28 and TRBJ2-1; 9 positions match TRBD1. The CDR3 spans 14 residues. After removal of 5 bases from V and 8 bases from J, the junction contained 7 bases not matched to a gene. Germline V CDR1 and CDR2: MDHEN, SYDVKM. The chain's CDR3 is CASSPNRGQHEQFF. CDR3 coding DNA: TGTGCCAGCAGTCCCAACAGGGGGCAACATGAGCAGTTCTTC.